This is a list of T cell receptor beta chains from one sample in a study of blood T cell repertoires in COVID-19. Method: immunoSEQ multiplex PCR; TCRdb's copy keeps in-frame clones and lacks some. The sample records 210,000 or so clones, roughly 86% being singletons. The specimen sequenced was peripheral blood. These receptors originate from an older woman with active or convalescent COVID-19. Each CDR3 is given with its conserved first and last residue. The order of the fields is CDR3 DNA, CDR3 protein, D gene, V gene, clone size, J gene. A D gene is named only where the DNA matches it firmly. Size values are once, few and many counts, or a class for expanded clones, and some rows have none.

TGCGCCAGCAGCCAACTAGCGGGAGACGCAGATACGCAGTATTTT CASSQLAGDADTQYF TRBD2 TRBV5-1 once TRBJ2-3
TGTGCCACCAGCAGAGATCTCGGGCGGGAGGAGACCCAGTACTTC CATSRDLGREETQYF TRBD2 TRBV15 . TRBJ2-5
TGCAGCGTTAAAATTCCTCGACTAGCGGGAGTGAACACAGATACGCAGTATTTT CSVKIPRLAGVNTDTQYF TRBD2 TRBV29-1 . TRBJ2-3
TGTGCCAGCAGCGGAGGGGTCAGGGCCCGGCTGAGTGGGGCCAACGTCCTGACTTTC CASSGGVRARLSGANVLTF . TRBV7-9 . TRBJ2-6
TGCGCCAGCAGCTTGCGAGAGGCGAACACCGGGGAGCTGTTTTTT CASSLREANTGELFF . TRBV5-1 . TRBJ2-2
TGCAGCGTTGAAGTAGCGTGGGCTGAAGCTTTCTTT CSVEVAWAEAFF . TRBV29-1 . TRBJ1-1
TGTGCCATCAGCCAGACTAGCGACGGGGAGACCCAGTACTTC CAISQTSDGETQYF TRBD2 TRBV10-3 . TRBJ2-5
TGTGCCAGCAGACCAATGGGGGGGGCAAGGGCGTTCGAGCAGTACTTC CASRPMGGARAFEQYF . TRBV28 . TRBJ2-7
TGCGCCAGCAGCAACCTCAGGGGGTGGTACACTGAAGCTTTCTTT CASSNLRGWYTEAFF TRBD1 TRBV4-1 . TRBJ1-1
TGTGCCAGCAGCCAATCGTGGGGAGCCTACGAGCAGTACTTC CASSQSWGAYEQYF . TRBV3-1/TRBV3-2 . TRBJ2-7
TGTGCCAGCTCAGACAGGGGGCTTGGAGATACGCAGTATTTT CASSDRGLGDTQYF TRBD1 TRBV18 . TRBJ2-3
TGTGCCAGCAGTTCCTCCGGGACAATAGAGCAGTACTTC CASSSSGTIEQYF . TRBV28 . TRBJ2-7
TGTGCCAGCAGGGAAACAGGTCCGCAGTACTTC CASRETGPQYF . TRBV25-1 . TRBJ2-7
TGTGCCAGCAGCCACTTTCGACAGGGAAGCACCGGGGAGCTGTTTTTT CASSHFRQGSTGELFF TRBD1 TRBV3-1/TRBV3-2 . TRBJ2-2
TGTGCCAGCAGCGAATCGGGGGGACTAGCGGATTACAATGAGCAGTTCTTC CASSESGGLADYNEQFF TRBD2 TRBV9 once TRBJ2-1